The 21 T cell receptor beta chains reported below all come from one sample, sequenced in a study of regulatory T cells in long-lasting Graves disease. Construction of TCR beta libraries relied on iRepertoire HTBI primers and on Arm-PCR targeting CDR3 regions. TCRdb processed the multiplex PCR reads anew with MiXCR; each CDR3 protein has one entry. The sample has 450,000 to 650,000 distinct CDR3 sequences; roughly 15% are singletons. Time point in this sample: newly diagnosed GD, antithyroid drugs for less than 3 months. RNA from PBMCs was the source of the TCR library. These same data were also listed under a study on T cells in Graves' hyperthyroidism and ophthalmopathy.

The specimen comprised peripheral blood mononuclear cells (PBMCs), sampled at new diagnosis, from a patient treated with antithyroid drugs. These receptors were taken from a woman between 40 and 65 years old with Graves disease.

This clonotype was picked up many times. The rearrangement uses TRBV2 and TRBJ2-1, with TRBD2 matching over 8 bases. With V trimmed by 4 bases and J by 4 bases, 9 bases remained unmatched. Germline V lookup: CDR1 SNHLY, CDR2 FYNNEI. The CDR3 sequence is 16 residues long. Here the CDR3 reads CASSVPAGADYNEQFF. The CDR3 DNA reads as TGTGCCAGCAGTGTACCAGCGGGGGCCGATTACAATGAGCAGTTCTTC.

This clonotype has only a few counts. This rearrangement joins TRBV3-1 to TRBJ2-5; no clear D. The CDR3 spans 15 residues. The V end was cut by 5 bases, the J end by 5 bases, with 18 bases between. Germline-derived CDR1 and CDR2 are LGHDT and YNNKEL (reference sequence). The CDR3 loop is CASSSSSWLTETQYF. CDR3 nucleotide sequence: TGTGCCAGCAGCTCATCTTCATGGCTAACGGAGACCCAGTACTTC.

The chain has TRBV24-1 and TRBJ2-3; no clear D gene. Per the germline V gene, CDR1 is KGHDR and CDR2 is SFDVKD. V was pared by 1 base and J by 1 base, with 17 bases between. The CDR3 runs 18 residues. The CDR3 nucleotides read TGTGCCACCAGTGATTTTCCTTCTGTGGGTGCAGGCACAGATACGCAGTATTTT. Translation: CATSDFPSVGAGTDTQYF.

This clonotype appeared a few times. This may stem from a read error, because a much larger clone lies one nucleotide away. The CDR3 DNA is TGTGCCAGCAGTGAAGCGGGGGACCGAGAGACCCAGTACTTC. It yields the protein CASSEAGDRETQYF. The gene calls are TRBV2 and TRBJ2-5; the D call may be TRBD1 or TRBD2 (5 bases each). Trimming removed 0 bases at V and 4 bases at J, with 9 bases between. Germline V gene sequence: CDR1 SNHLY, CDR2 FYNNEI. The CDR3 loop spans 14 amino acids.

The CDR3 protein is CASSLAGDRAGYTF. CDR3 bases: TGTGCCAGCAGCTTAGCAGGGGATCGCGCTGGCTACACCTTC. The chain has TRBV7-9 and TRBJ1-2; the D gene is possibly TRBD1 (5 bases). V was cut by 0 bases and J by 7 bases, with 12 bases left in between. Looked up from germline, CDR1 is SEHNR and CDR2 is FQNEAQ (reference sequence). There are 14 residues in the CDR3.

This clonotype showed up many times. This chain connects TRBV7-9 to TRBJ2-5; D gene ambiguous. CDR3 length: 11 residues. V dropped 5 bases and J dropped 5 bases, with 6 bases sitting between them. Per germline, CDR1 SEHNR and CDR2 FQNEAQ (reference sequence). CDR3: CASSMTETQYF. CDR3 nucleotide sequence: TGTGCCAGCAGCATGACGGAGACCCAGTACTTC. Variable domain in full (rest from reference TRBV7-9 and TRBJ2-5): DTGVSQNPRHKITKRGQNVTFRCDPISEHNRLYWYRQTLGQGPEFLTYFQNEAQLEKSRLLSDRFSAERPKGSFSTLEIQRTEQGDSAMYLCASSMTETQYFGPGTRLLVL.

The CDR3 DNA reads as TGCAGTGTTTTCGACGTCGCGAACACTGAAGCTTTCTTT. The encoded protein is CSVFDVANTEAFF. The chain links TRBV20-1 to TRBJ1-1; D is unclear. This CDR3 has 13 residues. The germline gives CDR1 DFQATT, CDR2 SNEGSKA (reference sequence). V was shortened by 7 bases and J by 1 base, with 13 bases between the two germline ends.

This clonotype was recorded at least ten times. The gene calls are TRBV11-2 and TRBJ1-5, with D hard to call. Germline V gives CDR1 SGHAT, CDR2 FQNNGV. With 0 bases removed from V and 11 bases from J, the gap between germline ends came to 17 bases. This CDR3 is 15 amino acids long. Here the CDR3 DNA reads TGTGCCAGCAGCTTAGATCCGGCCCGCCGATCAGCCCAGCATTTT. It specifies CASSLDPARRSAQHF.

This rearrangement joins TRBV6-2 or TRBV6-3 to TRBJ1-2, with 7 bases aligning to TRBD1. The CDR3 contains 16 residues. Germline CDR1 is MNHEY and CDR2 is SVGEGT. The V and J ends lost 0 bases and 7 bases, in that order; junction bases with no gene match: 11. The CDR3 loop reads CASSYSLWGQSAGYTF. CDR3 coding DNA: TGTGCCAGCAGTTACTCGTTGTGGGGACAGAGCGCTGGCTACACCTTC.

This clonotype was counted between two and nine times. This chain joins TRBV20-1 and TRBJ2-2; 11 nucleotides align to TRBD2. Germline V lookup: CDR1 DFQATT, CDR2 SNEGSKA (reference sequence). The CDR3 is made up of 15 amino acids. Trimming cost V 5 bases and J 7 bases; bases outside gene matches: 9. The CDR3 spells CSAPAQLAGDGELFF. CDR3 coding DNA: TGCAGTGCTCCCGCCCAACTAGCGGGGGACGGGGAGCTGTTTTTT.

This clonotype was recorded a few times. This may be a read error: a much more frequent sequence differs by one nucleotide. This CDR3 is CASSQALSEALF. The CDR3 DNA reads TGTGCCAGCAGCCAAGCACTCTCTGAAGCTCTCTTT. J is TRBJ1-1 and V is TRBV3-1; unclear D gene. The CDR3 has 12 residues. CDR1 is LGHDT and CDR2 is YNNKEL in the germline V gene (reference sequence).

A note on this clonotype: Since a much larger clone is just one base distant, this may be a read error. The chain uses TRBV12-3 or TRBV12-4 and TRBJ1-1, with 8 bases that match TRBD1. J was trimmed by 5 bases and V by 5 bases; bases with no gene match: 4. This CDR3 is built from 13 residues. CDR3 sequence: CASSRTGWTEAFF. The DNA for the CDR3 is TGTGCCAGCAGTCGGACAGGGTGGACTGAAGCTTTCTTT.

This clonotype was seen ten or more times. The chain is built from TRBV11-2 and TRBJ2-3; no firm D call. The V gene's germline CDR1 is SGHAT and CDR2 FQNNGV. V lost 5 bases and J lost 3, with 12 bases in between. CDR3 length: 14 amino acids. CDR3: CASSPALGTDTQYF. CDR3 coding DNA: TGTGCCAGCAGCCCCGCCTTAGGAACAGATACGCAGTATTTT.

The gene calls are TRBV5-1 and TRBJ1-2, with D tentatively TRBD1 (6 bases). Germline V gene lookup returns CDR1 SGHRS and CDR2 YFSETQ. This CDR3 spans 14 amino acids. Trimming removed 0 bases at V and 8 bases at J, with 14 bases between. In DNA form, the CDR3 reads TGCGCCAGCAGCTTGGAGGGCAGGGGAGGCGGCTACACCTTC. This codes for CASSLEGRGGGYTF.

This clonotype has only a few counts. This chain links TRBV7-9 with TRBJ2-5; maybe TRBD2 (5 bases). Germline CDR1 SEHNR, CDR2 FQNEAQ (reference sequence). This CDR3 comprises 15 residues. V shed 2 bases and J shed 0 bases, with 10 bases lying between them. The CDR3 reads CASSLKFGNQETQYF. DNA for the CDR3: TGTGCCAGCAGCTTAAAGTTCGGGAACCAAGAGACCCAGTACTTC.

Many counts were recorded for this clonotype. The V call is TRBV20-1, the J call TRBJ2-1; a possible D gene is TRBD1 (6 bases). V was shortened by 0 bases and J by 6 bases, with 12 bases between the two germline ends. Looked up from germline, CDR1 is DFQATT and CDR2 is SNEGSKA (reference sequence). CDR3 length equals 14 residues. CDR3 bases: TGCAGTGCTAGAGATCTACAGGGCAGCAATGAGCAGTTCTTC. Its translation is CSARDLQGSNEQFF.

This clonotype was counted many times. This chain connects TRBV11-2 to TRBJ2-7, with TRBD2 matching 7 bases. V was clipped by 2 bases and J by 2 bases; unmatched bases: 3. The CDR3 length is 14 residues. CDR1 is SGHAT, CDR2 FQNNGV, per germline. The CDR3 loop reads CASSLLAGAYEQYF. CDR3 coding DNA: TGTGCCAGCAGCTTATTGGCGGGGGCCTACGAGCAGTACTTC.

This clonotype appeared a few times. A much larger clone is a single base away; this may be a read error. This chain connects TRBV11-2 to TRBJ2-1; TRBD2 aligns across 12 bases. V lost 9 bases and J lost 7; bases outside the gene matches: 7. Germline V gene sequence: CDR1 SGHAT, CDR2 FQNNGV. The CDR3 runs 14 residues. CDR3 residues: CARMSSGGVNEQFF. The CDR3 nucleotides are TGTGCCAGAATGTCTAGCGGGGGGGTAAATGAGCAGTTCTTC.

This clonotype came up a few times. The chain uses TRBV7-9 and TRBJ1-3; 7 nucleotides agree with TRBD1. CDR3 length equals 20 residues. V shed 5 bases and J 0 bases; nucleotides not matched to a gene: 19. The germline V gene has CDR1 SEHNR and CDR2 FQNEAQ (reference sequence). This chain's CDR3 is CASSRLAPSGQQNSGNTIYF. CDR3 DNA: TGTGCCAGCAGCCGCTTAGCCCCCTCGGGACAGCAGAACTCTGGAAACACCATATATTTT.

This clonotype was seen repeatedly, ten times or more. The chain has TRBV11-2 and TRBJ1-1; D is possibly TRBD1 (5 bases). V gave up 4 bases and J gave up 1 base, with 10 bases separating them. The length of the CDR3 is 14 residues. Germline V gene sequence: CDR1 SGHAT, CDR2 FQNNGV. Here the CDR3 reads CASSSRVGNTEAFF. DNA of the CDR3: TGTGCCAGCAGCTCCAGGGTAGGGAACACTGAAGCTTTCTTT.

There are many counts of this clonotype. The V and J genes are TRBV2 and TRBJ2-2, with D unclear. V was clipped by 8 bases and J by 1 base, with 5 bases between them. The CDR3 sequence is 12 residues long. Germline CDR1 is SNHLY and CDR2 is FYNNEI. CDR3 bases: TGTGCCAGCGGGCAGAACACCGGGGAGCTGTTTTTT. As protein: CASGQNTGELFF.